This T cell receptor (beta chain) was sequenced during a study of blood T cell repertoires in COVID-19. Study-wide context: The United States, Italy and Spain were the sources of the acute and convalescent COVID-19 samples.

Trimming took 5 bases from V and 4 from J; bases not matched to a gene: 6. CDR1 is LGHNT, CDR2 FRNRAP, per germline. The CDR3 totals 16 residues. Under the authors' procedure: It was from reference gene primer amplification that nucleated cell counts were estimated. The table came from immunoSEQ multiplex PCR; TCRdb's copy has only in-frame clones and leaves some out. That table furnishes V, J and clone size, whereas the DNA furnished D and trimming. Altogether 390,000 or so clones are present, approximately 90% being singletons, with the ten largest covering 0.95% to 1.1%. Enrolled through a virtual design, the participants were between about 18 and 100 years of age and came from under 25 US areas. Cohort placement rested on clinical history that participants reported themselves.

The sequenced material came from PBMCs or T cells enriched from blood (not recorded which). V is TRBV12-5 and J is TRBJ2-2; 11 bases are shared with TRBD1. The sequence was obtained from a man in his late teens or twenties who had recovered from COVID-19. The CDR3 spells CASGESGTGGTGELFF. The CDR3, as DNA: TGTGCTAGTGGTGAATCCGGGACAGGGGGCACCGGGGAGCTGTTTTTT. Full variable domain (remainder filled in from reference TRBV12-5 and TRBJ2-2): DARVTQTPRHKVTEMGQEVTMRCQPILGHNTVFWYRQTMMQGLELLAYFRNRAPLDDSGMPKDRFSAEMPDATLATLKIQPSEPRDSAVYFCASGESGTGGTGELFFGEGSRLTVL.